Presented here are 32 T cell receptor beta chains from one specimen sequenced in a study of control samples from healthy donors and cancer patients. Libraries were prepared by immunoSEQ multiplex PCR; TCRdb keeps only in-frame clonotypes and omits some of them. The profile shows 350,000 to 450,000 clones, approximately 92% of them singletons. Sequences were obtained from PBMCs. The receptors were sampled from a man aged 35 to 55 with head and neck cancer.

This chain uses TRBV28 with TRBJ1-5; perhaps TRBD1 as D (5 bases). Trimming took 5 bases from V and 5 from J, leaving 16 bases between them. This CDR3 has 15 residues. Germline lookup yields CDR1 MDHEN and CDR2 SYDVKM. The CDR3 protein is CASSPPVQGYQPQHF. In DNA, the CDR3 is TGTGCCAGCAGTCCGCCCGTTCAGGGATATCAGCCCCAGCATTTT.

This clone was observed once. The chain employs TRBV27 and TRBJ2-3; D unclear. The V gene lost 2 bases and the J gene lost 2 bases, with 11 bases spanning the gap. The CDR3 has 15 residues. Germline V gives CDR1 MNHEY, CDR2 SMNVEV (reference sequence). In nucleotides, the CDR3 is TGTGCCAGCAGTTTAGAAGGCCTCTACACAGATACGCAGTATTTT. Translated: CASSLEGLYTDTQYF.

V gene TRBV28 combines with J gene TRBJ2-1; 8 bases fit TRBD1. The CDR3 loop spans 16 amino acids. Germline loops: CDR1 MDHEN, CDR2 SYDVKM. Losses at the gene ends were 2 bases for V and 0 bases for J; bases not matched to a gene: 3. CDR3 nucleotide sequence: TGTGCCAGCAGTTTACAGGGGGCGGTCTCCTACAATGAGCAGTTCTTC. Translated: CASSLQGAVSYNEQFF.

The chain combines TRBV10-1 with TRBJ2-5, with D perhaps TRBD1 (5 bases). CDR3 size: 14 residues. The V end lost 0 bases, the J end lost 5 bases, and 10 bases lay between the germline ends. Per the germline V gene, CDR1 is WNHNN and CDR2 is SYGVQD (reference sequence). CDR3 in amino acids: CASSESTAGETQYF. The DNA for the CDR3 is TGCGCCAGCAGTGAGTCGACGGCAGGGGAGACCCAGTACTTC.

This chain joins TRBV7-3 and TRBJ2-1; TRBD2 agrees at 9 bases. Germline V gene data show CDR1 as SGHTA and CDR2 as FQGTGA. The CDR3 has 14 amino acids. The ends lost 4 bases at V and 6 bases at J; junction bases unmatched: 4. In nucleotides, the CDR3 is TGTGCCAGCAGCTCAAGCGGGGGGCCCAATGAGCAGTTCTTC. As protein: CASSSSGGPNEQFF.

V usage is TRBV28 and J usage is TRBJ1-1, with 9 bases fitting TRBD1. V was pared by 7 bases and J by 1 base, with 10 bases of the junction left unmatched. This CDR3 contains 16 residues. Germline V gene data show CDR1 as MDHEN and CDR2 as SYDVKM. The CDR3 protein is CASTNPAGQGNTEAFF. CDR3 nucleotide sequence: TGTGCCAGCACCAACCCAGCGGGACAGGGGAACACTGAAGCTTTCTTT.

The chain employs TRBV2 and TRBJ1-3; D perhaps matches TRBD1 (5 bases). CDR1 is SNHLY and CDR2 is FYNNEI in the germline V gene. There are 16 residues in the CDR3. Trimming took off 7 bases at V and 5 bases at J, with 21 bases between the two ends. The DNA of the CDR3 is TGTGCCAGCACCCTGTGGGAGGGGTCGGGCAGAAACACCATATATTTT. Translating it yields CASTLWEGSGRNTIYF.

This chain connects TRBV6-5 to TRBJ2-7; 7 bases are shared with TRBD2. V dropped 7 bases and J dropped 7; count of bases not matched to a gene: 7. Per germline, CDR1 MNHEY and CDR2 SVGAGI. This CDR3 is built from 12 residues. CDR3 amino acids: CASTGRLGEQYF. The DNA of the CDR3 is TGTGCCAGCACCGGGAGGCTGGGTGAGCAGTACTTC.

V gene TRBV28 combines with J gene TRBJ2-1, with no clear D. Germline V CDR1 and CDR2: MDHEN, SYDVKM. This CDR3 region has 11 residues. V lost 2 bases to trimming and J lost 10 bases, with 6 bases between them. The CDR3 nucleotides read TGTGCCAGCAGTTTAGATTTGGAGCAGTTCTTC. Its protein product is CASSLDLEQFF.

The rearrangement links TRBV4-2 to TRBJ2-3, with D possibly being TRBD2 (6 bases). Deletions cut 10 bases from V and 2 bases from J, with 19 bases between. The CDR3 consists of 15 residues. In germline, CDR1 is LGHNA, CDR2 YNFKEQ. DNA for the CDR3: TGTGCCACCTCCCCGGAGGCGGGATACACAGATACGCAGTATTTT. Its protein product is CATSPEAGYTDTQYF.

This clone was counted a single time. The CDR3, as DNA: TGTGCCAGCAGCTTGGGGGTGTTTGGGGGCCTCAATCAGCCCCAGCATTTT. This translates into CASSLGVFGGLNQPQHF. V and J are TRBV5-6 and TRBJ1-5; possibly TRBD1 for D (6 bases). From germline, CDR1 is SGHDT and CDR2 YYEEEE. This CDR3 has 17 amino acids. Trimming stripped 0 bases from V and 3 bases from J, with 16 bases between.

The V and J genes are TRBV9 and TRBJ2-7, with TRBD2 matching 9 bases. Germline assignment: CDR1 SGDLS and CDR2 YYNGEE. V shed 3 bases, J shed 0 bases, and the junction held 1 base outside the gene matches. This CDR3 is 14 amino acids long. CDR3 in DNA: TGTGCCAGCAGCGGACTAGCGGACTCCTACGAGCAGTACTTC. The encoded protein is CASSGLADSYEQYF. Full variable domain (outside the CDR3, taken from reference TRBV9 and TRBJ2-7): DSGVTQTPKHLITATGQRVTLRCSPRSGDLSVYWYQQSLDQGLQFLIQYYNGEERAKGNILERFSAQQFPDLHSELNLSSLELGDSALYFCASSGLADSYEQYFGPGTRLTVT.

The chain has TRBV19 and TRBJ1-5; TRBD1 might be the D (6 bases). V was clipped by 3 bases and J by 8 bases, with 11 bases between them. Germline V gives CDR1 LNHDA, CDR2 SQIVND (reference sequence). The CDR3 loop spans 13 amino acids. CDR3 loop: CASSIQGMKPQHF. DNA of the CDR3: TGTGCCAGTAGTATCCAGGGGATGAAGCCCCAGCATTTT.

This chain links TRBV5-1 with TRBJ2-7; 8 bases line up with TRBD1. Germline V gene data show CDR1 as SGHRS and CDR2 as YFSETQ. The V gene end was trimmed by 0 bases and the J gene end by 0 bases; junction bases not matched to a gene: 5. CDR3 length: 16 amino acids. CDR3 residues: CASSLAGQVSSYEQYF. In DNA, the CDR3 is TGCGCCAGCAGCTTGGCGGGACAGGTGAGCTCCTACGAGCAGTACTTC.

The chain is built from TRBV7-6 and TRBJ2-1, with D possibly being TRBD2 (7 bases). The germline V gene encodes CDR1 SGHVS and CDR2 FNYEAQ. The CDR3 covers 19 residues. The germline V and J ends were trimmed by 0 bases and 5 bases, with 23 bases remaining between them. As DNA, the CDR3 is TGTGCCAGCAGCTTAGCCATCCTCCAGCGGGACACCCGAGACAATGAGCAGTTCTTC. It is translated as CASSLAILQRDTRDNEQFF.

The V and J genes are TRBV10-3 and TRBJ1-2, with 9 bases matching TRBD1. Unmatched junction bases numbered 4, after V lost 4 bases and J lost 4 bases. The CDR3 spans 14 residues. Germline lookup yields CDR1 ENHRY and CDR2 SYGVKD. The CDR3 spells CAISGGQGSYGYTF. The DNA of the CDR3 is TGTGCCATCAGTGGAGGACAGGGGTCCTATGGCTACACCTTC.

Remarks on this clone: The identical CDR3 is also encoded by other nucleotide sequences in the sample. The CDR3, as DNA: TGTGCCAGCAGCGTGGGAGGGGGGAGCACAGATACGCAGTATTTT. Protein sequence: CASSVGGGSTDTQYF. The chain recombines TRBV9 with TRBJ2-3, with D possibly TRBD2 on 7 matching bases. CDR1 is SGDLS and CDR2 is YYNGEE in the germline V gene. Trimming took off 2 bases at V and 0 bases at J, with 10 bases between the two ends. CDR3 length equals 15 residues.

V and J are TRBV3-1 (or the pseudogene TRBV3-2) and TRBJ1-3; D uncertain. The germline V gene has CDR1 LGHDT and CDR2 YNNKEL (reference sequence). There are 13 residues in the CDR3. V dropped 0 bases and J dropped 4 bases, with 4 bases sitting between them. Here the CDR3 reads CASSQDPGNTIYF. The CDR3 nucleotides are TGTGCCAGCAGCCAAGATCCGGGAAACACCATATATTTT.

V and J are TRBV11-2 and TRBJ1-3, with unresolved D. Deletions cut 3 bases from V and 0 bases from J, with 9 bases between. The V gene's germline CDR1 is SGHAT and CDR2 FQNNGV. The length of the CDR3 is 15 residues. CDR3 amino acids: CASSLGKTSGNTIYF. The DNA for the CDR3 is TGTGCCAGCAGCTTGGGCAAGACCTCTGGAAACACCATATATTTT.

The V and J genes are TRBV27 and TRBJ2-7; perhaps TRBD1 as D (7 bases). Germline CDR1 is MNHEY and CDR2 is SMNVEV (reference sequence). V lost 1 base, J lost 3 bases, and 19 bases lay in between. The CDR3 consists of 17 residues. DNA for the CDR3: TGTGCCAGCAGTTTATTCGCCCAGGGGGGAGAATACTACGAGCAGTACTTC. This translates into CASSLFAQGGEYYEQYF.

DNA for the CDR3: TGTGCCAGCAGCCCAGACAGGGCCCCAAACATTCAGTACTTC. Translated, it gives CASSPDRAPNIQYF. The chain uses TRBV6-5 and TRBJ2-4; TRBD1 aligns across 7 bases. Germline CDR1 and CDR2: MNHEY and SVGAGI. The CDR3 consists of 14 residues. After removal of 6 bases from V and 6 bases from J, the junction contained 8 bases not matched to a gene.

The chain's CDR3 is CASSDTFRLSSGGGDGNEQFF. The CDR3 nucleotides are TGTGCCAGCAGCGACACCTTTCGACTGTCTAGCGGGGGGGGTGATGGCAATGAGCAGTTCTTC. The rearrangement links TRBV9 to TRBJ2-1; TRBD2 agrees at 12 bases. CDR1 SGDLS and CDR2 YYNGEE come from the germline V gene. The J segment lost 6 bases and the V segment lost 3 bases, leaving 22 bases of the junction unmatched. The CDR3 is 21 amino acids. Full variable domain (rest looked up from reference TRBV9 and TRBJ2-1): DSGVTQTPKHLITATGQRVTLRCSPRSGDLSVYWYQQSLDQGLQFLIQYYNGEERAKGNILERFSAQQFPDLHSELNLSSLELGDSALYFCASSDTFRLSSGGGDGNEQFFGPGTRLTVL.

The CDR3 reads CASQLGGRPDTQYF. The CDR3 bases are TGCGCCAGCCAACTCGGTGGACGACCAGATACGCAGTATTTT. The genes are TRBV5-1 and TRBJ2-3, with D hard to call. Germline CDR1 and CDR2: SGHRS and YFSETQ. The length of the CDR3 is 14 residues. Between the trimmed V and J ends, which lost 7 bases and 4 bases, there was a span of 16 bases.

V is TRBV2 and J is TRBJ2-7, with D maybe TRBD2 (5 bases). The CDR3 length is 14 residues. In germline, CDR1 is SNHLY, CDR2 FYNNEI. Between the trimmed V and J ends, which lost 4 bases and 6 bases, there was a span of 16 bases. The CDR3 nucleotides are TGTGCCAGCAGTGCCCCCGGGGATCTCCTCGAGCAGTACTTC. Translating gives CASSAPGDLLEQYF.

The chain uses TRBV5-6 and TRBJ1-3, with D maybe TRBD1 (6 bases). This CDR3 is 15 amino acids long. V lost 2 bases, J lost 3 bases, and 12 bases lay in between. Germline CDR1 reads SGHDT; CDR2 reads YYEEEE. CDR3 loop: CASSLPDSVGNTIYF. CDR3 sequence (DNA): TGTGCCAGCAGCTTACCGGACAGTGTTGGAAACACCATATATTTT.

In its sample, this clone was seen a few times. The chain joins TRBV6-5 to TRBJ2-7, with D perhaps being TRBD1 or TRBD2 (5 bases each). CDR1 and CDR2 from the germline V gene are MNHEY and SVGAGI. The CDR3 has 14 residues. V lost 0 bases and J lost 2, with 8 bases in between. CDR3 sequence: CASSYSGDTYEQYF. The DNA of the CDR3 is TGTGCCAGCAGTTACTCGGGGGATACCTACGAGCAGTACTTC.

The V call is TRBV4-1, the J call TRBJ1-5; weak D call: TRBD1 (5 bases). The CDR3 length is 14 residues. Germline V gives CDR1 MGHRA, CDR2 YSYEKL. V was shortened by 1 base and J by 4 bases, with 8 bases between the two germline ends. CDR3 residues: CASSQVAGNQPQHF. The DNA for the CDR3 is TGCGCCAGCAGCCAAGTGGCAGGGAATCAGCCCCAGCATTTT.

In this sample, this clone turned up once. CDR3 protein: CASSRLAGSDTQYF. For the CDR3, the DNA is TGTGCCAGCAGTAGACTAGCGGGCTCAGATACGCAGTATTTT. This chain uses TRBV2 with TRBJ2-3, with 10 bases identical to TRBD2. V dropped 5 bases and J dropped 4; count of bases not matched to a gene: 3. The germline gives CDR1 SNHLY, CDR2 FYNNEI. This CDR3 is 14 amino acids long.

V usage is TRBV5-4 and J usage is TRBJ1-6, with D maybe TRBD1 (5 bases). V dropped 3 bases and J dropped 0 bases, with 13 bases sitting between them. The CDR3 sequence is 17 residues long. The germline V gene encodes CDR1 SGHNT and CDR2 YYREEE (reference sequence). CDR3 bases: TGTGCCAGCAGCTCCTGGACAACTAGCTCCTATAATTCACCCCTCCACTTT. It specifies CASSSWTTSSYNSPLHF. The full variable domain, rest sourced from reference TRBV5-4 and TRBJ1-6, is ETGVTQSPTHLIKTRGQQVTLRCSSQSGHNTVSWYQQALGQGPQFIFQYYREEENGRGNFPPRFSGLQFPNYSSELNVNALELDDSALYLCASSSWTTSSYNSPLHFGNGTRLTVT.

The chain recombines TRBV25-1 with TRBJ2-1; D ambiguous. Trimming pared 3 bases from V and 15 bases from J, leaving 18 bases between. The germline V gene has CDR1 MGHDK and CDR2 SYGVNS. The CDR3 sequence is 13 residues long. The CDR3 is CASSDDRGFRRFF. DNA for the CDR3: TGTGCCAGCAGTGATGATCGAGGCTTTAGGAGGTTCTTC.

The V call is TRBV11-2, the J call TRBJ2-1; possible D gene TRBD1, 6 bases. The CDR3 contains 15 residues. Trimming cost V 5 bases and J 3 bases, with 14 bases left between them. CDR1 is SGHAT, CDR2 FQNNGV, per germline. The CDR3 DNA follows: TGTGCCAGCAGCGCCTGGTGGGGGCTCTACAATGAGCAGTTCTTC. Its protein product is CASSAWWGLYNEQFF.

This rearrangement joins TRBV6-6 to TRBJ2-1, with no clear D. This CDR3 has 12 amino acids. CDR1 is MNHNY, CDR2 SVGAGI, per germline (reference sequence). Trimming took 6 bases from V and 7 from J, leaving 10 bases between them. The CDR3 protein is CASSTRSNEQFF. The CDR3 DNA reads as TGTGCCAGCAGCACTCGATCTAATGAGCAGTTCTTC.